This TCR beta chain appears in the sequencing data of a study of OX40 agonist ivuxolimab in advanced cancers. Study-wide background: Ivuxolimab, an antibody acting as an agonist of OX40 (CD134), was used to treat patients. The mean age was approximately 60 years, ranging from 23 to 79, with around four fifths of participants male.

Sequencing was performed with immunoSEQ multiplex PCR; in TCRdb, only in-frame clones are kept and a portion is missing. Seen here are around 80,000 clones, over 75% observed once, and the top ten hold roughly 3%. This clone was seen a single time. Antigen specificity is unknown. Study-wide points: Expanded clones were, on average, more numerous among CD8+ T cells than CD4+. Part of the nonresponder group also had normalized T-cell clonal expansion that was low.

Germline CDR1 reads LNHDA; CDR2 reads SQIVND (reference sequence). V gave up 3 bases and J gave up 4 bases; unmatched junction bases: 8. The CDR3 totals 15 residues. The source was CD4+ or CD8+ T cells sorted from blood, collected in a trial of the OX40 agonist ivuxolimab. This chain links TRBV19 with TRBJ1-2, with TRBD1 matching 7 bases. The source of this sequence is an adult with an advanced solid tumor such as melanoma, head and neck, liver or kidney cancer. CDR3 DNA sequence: TGTGCCAGTAGTATCGAACAGGGGAATCGCTATGGCTACACCTTC. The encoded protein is CASSIEQGNRYGYTF. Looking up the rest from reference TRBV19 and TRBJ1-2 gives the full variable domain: DGGITQSPKYLFRKEGQNVTLSCEQNLNHDAMYWYRQDPGQGLRLIYYSQIVNDFQKGDIAEGYSVSREKKESFPLTVTSAQKNPTAFYLCASSIEQGNRYGYTFGSGTRLTVV.